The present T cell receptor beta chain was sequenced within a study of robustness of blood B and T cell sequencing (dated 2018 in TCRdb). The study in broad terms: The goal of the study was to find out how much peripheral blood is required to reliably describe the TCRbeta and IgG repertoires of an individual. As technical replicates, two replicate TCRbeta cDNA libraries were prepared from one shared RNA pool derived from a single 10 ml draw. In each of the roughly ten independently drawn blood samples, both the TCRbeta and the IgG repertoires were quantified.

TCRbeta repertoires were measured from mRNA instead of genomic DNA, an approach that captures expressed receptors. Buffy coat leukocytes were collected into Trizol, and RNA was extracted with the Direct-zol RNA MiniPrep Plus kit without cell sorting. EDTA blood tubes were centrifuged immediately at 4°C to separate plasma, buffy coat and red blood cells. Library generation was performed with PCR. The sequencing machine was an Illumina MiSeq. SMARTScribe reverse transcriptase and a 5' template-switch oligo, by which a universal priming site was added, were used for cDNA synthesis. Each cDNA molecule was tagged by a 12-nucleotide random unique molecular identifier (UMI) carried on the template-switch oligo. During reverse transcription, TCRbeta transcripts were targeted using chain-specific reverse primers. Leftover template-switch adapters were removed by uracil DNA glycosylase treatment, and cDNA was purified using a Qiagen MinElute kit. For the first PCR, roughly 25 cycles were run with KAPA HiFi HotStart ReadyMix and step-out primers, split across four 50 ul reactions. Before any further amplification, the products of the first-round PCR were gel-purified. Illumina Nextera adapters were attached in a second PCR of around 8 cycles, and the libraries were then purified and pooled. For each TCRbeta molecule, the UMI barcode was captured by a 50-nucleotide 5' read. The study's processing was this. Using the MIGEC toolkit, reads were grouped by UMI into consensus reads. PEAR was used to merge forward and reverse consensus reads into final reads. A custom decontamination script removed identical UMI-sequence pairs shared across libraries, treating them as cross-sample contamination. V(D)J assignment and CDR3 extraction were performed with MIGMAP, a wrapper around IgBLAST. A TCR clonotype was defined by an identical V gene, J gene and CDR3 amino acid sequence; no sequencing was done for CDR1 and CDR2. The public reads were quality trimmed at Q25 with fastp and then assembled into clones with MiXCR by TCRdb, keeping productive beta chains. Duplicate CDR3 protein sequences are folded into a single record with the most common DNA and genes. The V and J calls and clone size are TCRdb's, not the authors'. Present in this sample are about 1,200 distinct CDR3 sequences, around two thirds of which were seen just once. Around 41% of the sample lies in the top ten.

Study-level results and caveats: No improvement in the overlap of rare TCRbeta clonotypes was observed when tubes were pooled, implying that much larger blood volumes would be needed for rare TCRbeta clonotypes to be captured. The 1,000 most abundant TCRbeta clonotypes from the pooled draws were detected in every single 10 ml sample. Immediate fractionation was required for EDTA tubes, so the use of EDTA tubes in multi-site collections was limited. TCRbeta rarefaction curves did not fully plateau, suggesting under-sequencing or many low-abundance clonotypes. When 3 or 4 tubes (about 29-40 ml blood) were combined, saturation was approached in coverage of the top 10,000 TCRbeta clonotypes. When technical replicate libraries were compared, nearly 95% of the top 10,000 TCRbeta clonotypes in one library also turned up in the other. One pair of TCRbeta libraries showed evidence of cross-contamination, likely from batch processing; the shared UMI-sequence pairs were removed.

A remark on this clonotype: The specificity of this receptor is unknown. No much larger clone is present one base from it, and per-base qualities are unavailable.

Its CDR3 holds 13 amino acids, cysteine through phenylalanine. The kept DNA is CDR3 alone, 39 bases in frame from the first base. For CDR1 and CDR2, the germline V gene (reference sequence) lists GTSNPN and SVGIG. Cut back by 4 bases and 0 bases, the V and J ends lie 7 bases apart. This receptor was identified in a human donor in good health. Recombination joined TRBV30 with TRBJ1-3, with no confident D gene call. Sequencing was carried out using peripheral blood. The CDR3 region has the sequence CAWMGISGNTIYF. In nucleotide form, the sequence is TGTGCCTGGATGGGGATCTCTGGAAACACCATATATTTT.